What follows is one T cell receptor (beta chain) and its context. The antigen is undetermined. These data come from a study of post-analysis software for immune sequencing data. From germline, CDR1 is MGHRA and CDR2 YSYEKL. Trimming cost V 6 bases and J 5 bases; bases outside gene matches: 5. The CDR3 runs to 14 residues. The TCR beta cDNA libraries contained unique molecular identifiers. TCRdb called the PCR reads again in MiXCR, with one record for every CDR3 protein. The top ten clones hold around 1.7% of a sample with approximately 570,000 distinct CDR3 sequences, roughly 47% of them seen once. Study results and caveats: When patients were compared with controls, five TRBV segments were more frequent, TRBV5-6, TRBV5-1 and TRBV20-1 among them.

This rearrangement joins TRBV4-1 to TRBJ2-7, with 12 bases matching TRBD1. The receptor was derived from a girl aged 5 to 17 with multiple sclerosis. Sequences were obtained from blood. Written as DNA, the CDR3 is TGCGCCAGCAGTACCGGGACAGGGGGCGACGAGCAGTACTTC. This codes for CASSTGTGGDEQYF.